The sequence of this T cell receptor (beta chain) was determined in a study of regulatory T cells in long-lasting Graves disease (dated by TCRdb to the early 2020s). In terms of the full investigation: Antithyroid drugs had been taken for less than 3 months by newly diagnosed Graves' disease patients. The study took place in China and was registered as a clinical trial. A total of around 35 samples underwent TCR sequencing, from roughly 13 patients with persistent Graves' disease and some 20 patients with newly diagnosed Graves' disease. Peripheral blood TCR sequencing and RNA sequencing compared persistent Graves' disease patients with newly diagnosed Graves' disease patients. Here is what the overall study found, with its caveats: Persistent patients shared more public clonotypes among themselves (2,741) than newly diagnosed patients did (roughly 920). Persistent disease showed preferential use of TRBV28, TRBJ1-2 and TRBJ2-5, whereas newly diagnosed disease favored TRBV20-1 and TRBJ2-1. Lower TCR Shannon entropy and fewer highly expanded clones were observed in persistent Graves' disease patients than in newly diagnosed patients, which suggested clonal expansion. Sequencing and analysis were restricted to the TCR beta chain. Peripheral blood alone was examined, since thyroid tissue, which constituted the primary lesion, could not be accessed. The small sample size was acknowledged by the authors as a limitation that may reduce accuracy.

Libraries were made using multiplex PCR. TCRdb lists the instrument as Illumina HiSeq 4000. To build TCR beta libraries, CDR3 regions were amplified by Arm-PCR using iRepertoire HTBI primers. PCR products were gel purified before sequencing. From the authors' description of their analysis: Gene usage analysis of CDR3 amino acid clonotypes used the 55 to 80 TRBV and more than 13 TRBJ segments found across samples. COPE and FqMerger were used to merge the filtered high-quality paired reads into contigs. BLAST was used to align contigs to IMGT TRBV, TRBD and TRBJ reference genes, with CDR3 defined following IMGT. Any clonotype with a frequency above 0.1% was counted as a highly expanded clone. Shannon entropy was used to measure repertoire diversity, and the Gini coefficient was used to measure V-J evenness. A clonotype found in more than one individual was treated as public. The raw public data were reprocessed by TCRdb itself: fastp quality trimming at Q25, MiXCR clonotype calling, in-frame beta chains only. Every distinct CDR3 protein forms one entry, paired with its most common genes and DNA. These V and J calls derive from TCRdb rather than the authors' analysis. A total of fewer than 650,000 distinct CDR3 sequences appear in this sample, about 16% of them only once. Around 11% of the sample is taken by the ten largest.

The CDR1 and CDR2 encoded by the germline V gene are MDHEN and SYDVKM. CDR3 length: 14 amino acids, cysteine to phenylalanine. CDR3 DNA only is kept here, 42 bases in frame from base 1. V and J are trimmed by 5 bases and 6 bases, and the gene matches miss 6 bases of the junction. The sample's time point label, in plain terms: newly diagnosed GD, antithyroid drugs for less than 3 months. For both TCR sequencing and RNA sequencing, RNA was extracted from PBMCs in TRIzol. Graves' disease was diagnosed according to American Thyroid Association guidelines. Patients were recruited from an endocrinology department in Xi'an, China. Each patient gave approximately 10 milliliters of peripheral blood, collected in an EDTA anticoagulant tube. Ficoll Paque Plus density gradient separation was used to isolate PBMCs, and no further T cell sorting was done. An Agilent 2100 Bioanalyzer and agarose gel were used to assess RNA quality, and a NanoDrop 2000 was used to measure RNA concentration.

As to this clonotype: Its binding antigen is unknown. Base qualities were left out, and no much larger clone turns up one base away.

This sample was also put to use in a study of T cells in Graves' hyperthyroidism and ophthalmopathy. The other study reports the following: Stable Graves' hyperthyroidism was defined as the absence of progression to ophthalmopathy over 18 months of follow-up. Hyperthyroidism patients were aged 18 to 65 years and newly diagnosed, with disease duration of less than 2 months. Patients with uncontrolled infections, other autoimmune diseases, pregnancy or lactation were excluded. Diagnoses were established on the basis of clinical symptoms, serum thyroxine and TRAb, thyroid ultrasound, and orbital computed tomography. For the first round of RT-PCR on the TCR CDR3, the HTBI primer set was used together with the Qiagen OneStep RT-PCR kit. Blood samples also contained most of the expanded thyroid clonotypes (frequency above 0.001), which suggests that blood repertoires may reflect thyroid immune responses. A 13 V-J signature model separated ophthalmopathy from stable hyperthyroidism, with 87.88% sensitivity and about 81% specificity in cross-validation and 80%/75% in testing. In validation, the model predicted progression to ophthalmopathy with 55% to 71% sensitivity and around 72% specificity, a median of 6.5 months before onset. To identify distinguishing TCR V-J signatures, a discovery cohort of around 98 patients was used, comprising 40 to 45 with Graves' ophthalmopathy and approximately 57 with stable Graves' hyperthyroidism. An independent validation cohort of around 19 hyperthyroidism patients and approximately 16 patients who later progressed to ophthalmopathy tested prospective prediction of ophthalmopathy. The roughly 100 discovery patients were divided at random into training and test sets in a 7:3 ratio. Thyroid tissue and blood T-cell repertoires from over 5 Graves' hyperthyroidism patients were also compared in the study. Once sampling was done, hyperthyroidism patients were given methimazole at a starting dose of 30 mg daily, whereas ophthalmopathy patients were given high-dose intravenous methylprednisolone. Libraries were constructed in a second round of multiplex PCR, after which size selection and purification were carried out. Libraries were sequenced paired-end with 100 bp reads on an Illumina HiSeq2000. SOAPnuke was used to process the raw data, removing reads that contained adapters or uncalled bases, had a mean Phred below 15, or lacked an exact match to the constant primer or identifier. High-quality paired reads were merged using COPE v1.2.5, and each unique nucleotide sequence was defined as a clonotype. MiTCR v1.1 was used to align the clonotypes against IMGT TRBV, TRBD and TRBJ reference segments. The analysis was restricted to V-J combinations with a frequency above 0.0001, which together covered 98% to 99.2% of the repertoires. A TCS score was defined as the ratio of F50 (clonal expansion) to E x V (chaos), with BLOSUM62-based TCRdist applied between CDR3 peptides within each V-J. Welch's t-statistics and random forest reduced just over 500 V-J features to roughly 13, which were used in a naive Bayes classifier (R e1071). Sample size was not statistically predetermined, and investigators were not blinded to group allocation. The paper reports TCR Vbeta CDR3 sequencing of over 120 peripheral blood samples: 40 to 45 ophthalmopathy, over 70 hyperthyroidism and around 17 progressor patients.

This material consisted of peripheral blood mononuclear cells (PBMCs), taken at new diagnosis, from a patient treated with antithyroid drugs. The chain couples TRBV28 to TRBJ2-2, with 7 bases aligning to TRBD1. The sequence was obtained from a man in his late teens or twenties with Graves disease. Donor details come from another sample of the same person, matched by shared clones. The CDR3 amino acid sequence is: CASSPPQGAGELFF. The sequence in DNA is TGTGCCAGCAGTCCCCCCCAGGGGGCCGGGGAGCTGTTTTTT.